The 26 T cell receptor beta chains below come from one sample, sequenced in a study of human T cells and chemical hapten exposure. Time point: patch test 1, 2 weeks after DPC sensitization. Described treatment: therapeutic diphenylcyclopropenone sensitization with weekly scalp DPC. TCRdb reprocessed the RACE reads via MiXCR and lists one record per CDR3 protein. The table lists around 50,000 distinct CDR3 sequences, 9.3% of them singletons. The sample in question was whole blood, obtained in connection with sensitization to the hapten diphenylcyclopropenone (DPC). Receptors were obtained from a woman between 40 and 50 years old with alopecia areata. Some clones in this sample may be carry-over from other donors' samples.

CDR3 coding DNA: TGTGCCAGCAGGGGGCCTAATCAGCCCCAGCATTTT. Protein sequence: CASRGPNQPQHF. The genes are TRBV12-3 or TRBV12-4 and TRBJ1-5, with D maybe TRBD1 (5 bases). V was clipped by 6 bases and J by 4 bases, with 7 bases between them. The CDR3 has 12 residues.

To note about this clonotype: One junction end does not reproduce the germline sequence, and a read error may be involved. The genes are TRBV5-1 and TRBJ2-1; 8 bases are a match to TRBD1. The CDR3 contains 16 residues. Germline values: CDR1 SGHRS, CDR2 YFSETQ. Here the CDR3 reads CSSSLGTGWSYNEQFF. Here the CDR3 DNA reads TGCTCCAGCAGCTTGGGGACAGGCTGGAGCTACAATGAGCAGTTCTTC. Full variable domain (remainder filled in from reference TRBV5-1 and TRBJ2-1): KAGVTQTPRYLIKTRGQQVTLSCSPISGHRSVSWYQQTPGQGLQFLFEYFSETQRNKGNFPGRFSGRQFSNSRSEMNVSTLELGDSALYLCSSSLGTGWSYNEQFFGPGTRLTVL.

In its sample, this clonotype was seen a few times. The chain carries TRBV5-1 and TRBJ1-1; no reliable D call. The CDR3 sequence is 13 residues long. Deletions cut 1 base from V and 1 base from J, with 5 bases between. Germline CDR1 and CDR2: SGHRS and YFSETQ. Written as DNA, the CDR3 is TGCGCCAGCAGCTTGTTTGGGAACACTGAAGCTTTCTTT. Its protein product is CASSLFGNTEAFF.

This clonotype was detected ten times or more. In nucleotides, the CDR3 is TGTGCCAGCAGTGAGGCGGACAGGGGGCGAGGCTACACCTTC. Translated: CASSEADRGRGYTF. The rearrangement joins TRBV2 to TRBJ1-2; TRBD1 matches 11 bases. This CDR3 is built from 14 residues. Germline values: CDR1 SNHLY, CDR2 FYNNEI. V lost 3 bases and J lost 8; bases outside the gene matches: 5.

In this sample, this clonotype turned up once. CDR3 DNA: TGTGCCAGCAGCTTAACAGGGACCTACGAGCAGTACTTC. Protein product: CASSLTGTYEQYF. This chain connects TRBV7-2 to TRBJ2-7; TRBD1 might be the D (6 bases). The CDR3 consists of 13 residues. CDR1 and CDR2 from the germline V gene are SGHTA and FQGNSA. The V and J ends lost 2 bases and 2 bases respectively, with 7 bases between them.

The rearrangement joins TRBV27 to TRBJ2-7; D call uncertain. The germline CDR1 and CDR2 sequences are MNHEY and SMNVEV (reference sequence). The V end was cut by 6 bases, the J end by 6 bases, with 21 bases between. The CDR3 sequence is 15 residues long. CDR3 region: CASSPLGDPLSEQYF. The DNA for the CDR3 is TGTGCCAGCAGCCCGTTGGGCGACCCCCTCTCCGAGCAGTACTTC.

This clonotype was seen repeatedly, ten times or more. The chain couples TRBV20-1 to TRBJ1-1; 7 bases agree with TRBD1. Germline values: CDR1 DFQATT, CDR2 SNEGSKA (reference sequence). This CDR3 comprises 14 residues. After removal of 5 bases from V and 2 bases from J, the junction contained 8 bases not matched to a gene. This CDR3 reads CSALELGGNTEAFF. CDR3 nucleotide sequence: TGCAGTGCTCTCGAGTTAGGGGGCAACACTGAAGCTTTCTTT.

In its sample, this clonotype was seen many times. The rearrangement joins TRBV5-1 to TRBJ2-7, with 9 nucleotides matching TRBD2. The CDR3 runs 15 residues. V was clipped by 2 bases and J by 5 bases; unmatched bases: 8. The germline V gene encodes CDR1 SGHRS and CDR2 YFSETQ. CDR3: CASSLALAGSHEQYF. The DNA of the CDR3 is TGCGCCAGCAGCTTAGCGCTAGCGGGGAGCCACGAGCAGTACTTC.

In its sample, this clonotype was seen many times. The chain uses TRBV12-5 and TRBJ1-1; D call uncertain. The CDR3 contains 13 residues. Germline V gene sequence: CDR1 LGHNT, CDR2 FRNRAP. V gave up 0 bases and J gave up 3 bases, with 5 bases separating them. DNA for the CDR3: TGTGCTAGTGGTTTGGTACCGGACACTGAAGCTTTCTTT. It translates to CASGLVPDTEAFF.

In this sample, this clonotype turned up many times. The rearrangement links TRBV4-1 to TRBJ1-2; D gene unclear. Germline CDR1 is MGHRA and CDR2 is YSYEKL. CDR3 length equals 15 residues. Trimming removed 0 bases from V and 6 bases from J, with 14 bases in between. CDR3 sequence (DNA): TGCGCCAGCAGCCAAGATCGCGGATACTCAAATGGCTACACCTTC. This codes for CASSQDRGYSNGYTF.

This clonotype was observed a handful of times. The chain couples TRBV7-9 to TRBJ1-1; D gene unclear. V lost 5 bases to trimming and J lost 7 bases, with 11 bases between them. CDR3 length: 12 amino acids. Per germline, CDR1 SEHNR and CDR2 FQNEAQ (reference sequence). The CDR3 loop reads CASSPPLGEAFF. Here the CDR3 DNA reads TGTGCCAGCAGCCCCCCTCTGGGTGAAGCTTTCTTT.

This chain joins TRBV6-1 and TRBJ1-1, with no clear D. CDR1 is MNHNS and CDR2 is SASEGT in the germline V gene. Trimming cost V 8 bases and J 2 bases, with 27 bases left between them. CDR3 length: 18 residues. The DNA for the CDR3 is TGTGCCAGCGGGAGGAGTGGATGGGCTTACGGGCCCAACACTGAAGCTTTCTTT. Translated, it gives CASGRSGWAYGPNTEAFF.

This clonotype was found many times. The rearrangement uses TRBV20-1 and TRBJ2-1, with D perhaps TRBD1 (5 bases). CDR1 is DFQATT, CDR2 SNEGSKA, per germline (reference sequence). This CDR3 spans 13 amino acids. Trimming removed 3 bases from V and 10 bases from J, with 16 bases in between. The CDR3 DNA follows: TGCAGTGCTAGTGCGTCAGGGCCTTTGGAGCAGTTCTTC. Protein sequence: CSASASGPLEQFF.

This clonotype was detected many times. This chain uses TRBV7-2 with TRBJ2-2; the D is unclear. Trimming cost V 3 bases and J 0 bases, with 11 bases left between them. The germline gives CDR1 SGHTA, CDR2 FQGNSA. This CDR3 is 16 amino acids long. The CDR3 nucleotides are TGTGCCAGCAGCTTGCGGAAAGGCGCGAACACCGGGGAGCTGTTTTTT. This gives the protein CASSLRKGANTGELFF.

There are many counts of this clonotype. CDR3 DNA: TGCGCCAGCAGCCAAGCCCGGACGGATCAGACATCAGCTTTCTTT. It yields the protein CASSQARTDQTSAFF. The chain joins TRBV4-1 to TRBJ1-1; D uncertain. Trimming stripped 1 base from V and 10 bases from J, with 19 bases between. Germline CDR1 reads MGHRA; CDR2 reads YSYEKL. The CDR3 totals 15 residues.

This clonotype came up a few times. The chain couples TRBV5-4 to TRBJ1-4; D gene uncertain. The length of the CDR3 is 14 residues. The germline V and J ends were trimmed by 0 bases and 8 bases, with 11 bases remaining between them. CDR1 is SGHNT, CDR2 YYREEE, per germline (reference sequence). The CDR3, as DNA: TGTGCCAGCAGCTTGGATGTGACGGAGGAAAAACTGTTTTTT. Protein: CASSLDVTEEKLFF.

This clonotype has a count of ten or more. The chain couples TRBV2 to TRBJ2-7; D is uncertain. The V gene lost 3 bases and the J gene lost 3 bases, with 12 bases spanning the gap. CDR1 is SNHLY and CDR2 is FYNNEI in the germline V gene. There are 14 residues in the CDR3. The CDR3 nucleotides are TGTGCCAGCAGTGATGATCAAAGAAACTACGAGCAGTACTTC. Residues: CASSDDQRNYEQYF.

This clonotype was found a few times. This sequence joins TRBV6-5 and TRBJ1-3, with D unclear. Trimming took off 7 bases at V and 0 bases at J, with 4 bases between the two ends. CDR3 length: 12 residues. CDR1 is MNHEY, CDR2 SVGAGI, per germline. The CDR3 nucleotides read TGTGCCAGCACCGGCTCTGGAAACACCATATATTTT. Amino acid sequence: CASTGSGNTIYF.

In this sample, this clonotype turned up a few times. J is TRBJ1-1 and V is TRBV4-1; 8 bases are shared with TRBD1. CDR1 and CDR2 (germline): MGHRA, YSYEKL. This CDR3 region has 13 residues. V lost 8 bases to trimming and J lost 5 bases; unmatched junction nucleotides: 7. In nucleotides, the CDR3 is TGCGCCAGCTCCAGGGGGCGCGGAACTGAAGCTTTCTTT. Its protein product is CASSRGRGTEAFF.

This clonotype was observed many times. At one end, the junction sequence differs from germline, possibly due to a read error. The CDR3 here is CSARDHLISGF. The CDR3, as DNA: TGCAGTGCTAGAGATCACCTGATATCGGGTTTT. The chain joins TRBV20-1 to TRBJ1-6; D call uncertain. Germline loops: CDR1 DFQATT, CDR2 SNEGSKA (reference sequence). This CDR3 spans 11 amino acids.

Ten or more counts support this clonotype. This rearrangement joins TRBV7-2 to TRBJ2-3; D is perhaps TRBD1 or TRBD2 (5 bases each). The germline V gene encodes CDR1 SGHTA and CDR2 FQGNSA. CDR3 length: 16 amino acids. Trimming removed 4 bases from V and 1 base from J, with 15 bases in between. The CDR3, as DNA: TGTGCCAGCAGCTCGGGACCACATAGGGGCACAGATACGCAGTATTTT. This sequence encodes CASSSGPHRGTDTQYF. Together with reference TRBV7-2 and TRBJ2-3, the CDR3 gives the full variable domain: GAGVSQSPSNKVTEKGKDVELRCDPISGHTALYWYRQSLGQGLEFLIYFQGNSAPDKSGLPSDRFSAERTGGSVSTLTIQRTQQEDSAVYLCASSSGPHRGTDTQYFGPGTRLTVL.

This clonotype appeared many times. This chain links TRBV9 with TRBJ2-3; D ambiguous. There are 16 residues in the CDR3. V lost 0 bases and J lost 0, with 11 bases in between. CDR1 is SGDLS, CDR2 YYNGEE, per germline. DNA of the CDR3: TGTGCCAGCAGCGTAGGGGTAAACCCTAGCACAGATACGCAGTATTTT. Its translation: CASSVGVNPSTDTQYF.

This clonotype was picked up many times. The rearrangement joins TRBV20-1 to TRBJ2-3, with 14 bases that match TRBD2. The germline CDR1 and CDR2 sequences are DFQATT and SNEGSKA (reference sequence). CDR3 length equals 19 residues. The V and J ends lost 6 bases and 1 base, in that order; junction bases with no gene match: 15. This CDR3 is CSATQTSGGAWVGTDTQYF. Here the CDR3 DNA reads TGCAGTGCCACCCAGACTAGCGGGGGGGCATGGGTCGGCACAGATACGCAGTATTTT.

The rearrangement links TRBV7-8 to TRBJ1-4; D uncertain. Germline lookup yields CDR1 SGHVS and CDR2 FQNEAQ. Trimming stripped 4 bases from V and 0 bases from J, with 21 bases between. The CDR3 runs to 19 residues. CDR3 residues: CASSSWQTEYGSTNEKLFF. The CDR3 nucleotides read TGTGCCAGCAGCTCCTGGCAGACGGAGTATGGATCAACTAATGAAAAACTGTTTTTT.

V and J are TRBV6-2 or TRBV6-3 and TRBJ2-1; maybe TRBD2 (6 bases). The V gene's germline CDR1 is MNHEY and CDR2 SVGEGT. V was trimmed by 3 bases and J by 4 bases, leaving 10 bases between them. CDR3 length: 14 residues. CDR3 in DNA: TGTGCCAGCAGTTATAAGGGACTGTACAATGAGCAGTTCTTC. Protein: CASSYKGLYNEQFF.

This clonotype was detected a few times. The gene calls are TRBV5-1 and TRBJ2-2; TRBD1 might be the D (5 bases). CDR3 size: 15 residues. Trimming took off 1 base at V and 2 bases at J, with 9 bases between the two ends. Germline V CDR1 and CDR2: SGHRS, YFSETQ. CDR3 residues: CASSLSRDNTGELFF. In DNA form, the CDR3 reads TGCGCCAGCAGCTTGTCCAGGGATAACACCGGGGAGCTGTTTTTT.